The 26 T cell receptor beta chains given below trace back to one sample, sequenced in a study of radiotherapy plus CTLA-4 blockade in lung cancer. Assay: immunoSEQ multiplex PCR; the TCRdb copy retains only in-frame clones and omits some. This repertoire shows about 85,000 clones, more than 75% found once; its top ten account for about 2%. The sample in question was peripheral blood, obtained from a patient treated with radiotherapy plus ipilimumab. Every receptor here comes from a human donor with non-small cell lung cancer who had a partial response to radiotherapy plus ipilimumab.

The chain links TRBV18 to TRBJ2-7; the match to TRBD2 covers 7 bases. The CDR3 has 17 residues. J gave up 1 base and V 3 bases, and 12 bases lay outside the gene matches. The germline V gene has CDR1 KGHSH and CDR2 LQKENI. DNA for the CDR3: TGTGCCAGCTCACCCTACCCCCCTAGCGGAGATTCCTACGAGCAGTACTTC. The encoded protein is CASSPYPPSGDSYEQYF.

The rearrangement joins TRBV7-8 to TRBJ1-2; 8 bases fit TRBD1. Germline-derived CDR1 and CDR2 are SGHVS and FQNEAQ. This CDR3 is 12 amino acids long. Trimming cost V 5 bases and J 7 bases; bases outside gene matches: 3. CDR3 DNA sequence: TGTGCCAGCAGCGCAGACAGGGGTGGCTACACCTTC. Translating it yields CASSADRGGYTF.

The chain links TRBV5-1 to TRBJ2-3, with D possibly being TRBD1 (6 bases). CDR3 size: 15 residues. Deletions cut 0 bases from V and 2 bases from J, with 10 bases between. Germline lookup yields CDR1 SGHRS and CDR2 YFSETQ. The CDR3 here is CASSLARGTTDTQYF. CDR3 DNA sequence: TGCGCCAGCAGCTTGGCCAGGGGCACCACAGATACGCAGTATTTT.

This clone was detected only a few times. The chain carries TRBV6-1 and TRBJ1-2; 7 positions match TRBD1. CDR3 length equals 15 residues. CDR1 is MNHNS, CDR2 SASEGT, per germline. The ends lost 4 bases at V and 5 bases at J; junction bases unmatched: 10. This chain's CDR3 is CASSVGGTGEYGYTF. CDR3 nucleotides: TGTGCCAGCAGTGTAGGAGGCACAGGGGAGTATGGCTACACCTTC.

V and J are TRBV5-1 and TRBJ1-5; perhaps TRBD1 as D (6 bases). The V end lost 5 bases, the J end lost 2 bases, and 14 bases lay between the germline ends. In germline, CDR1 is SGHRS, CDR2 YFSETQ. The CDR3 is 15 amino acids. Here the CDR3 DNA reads TGCGCCAGCAGTTCAGGGGCACAAGGCAATCAGCCCCAGCATTTT. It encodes CASSSGAQGNQPQHF.

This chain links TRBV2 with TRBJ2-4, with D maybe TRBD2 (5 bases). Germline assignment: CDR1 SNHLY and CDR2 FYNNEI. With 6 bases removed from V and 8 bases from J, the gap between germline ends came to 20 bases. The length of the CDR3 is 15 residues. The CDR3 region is CASRANPGSLDIQYF. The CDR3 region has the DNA TGTGCCAGCAGAGCAAACCCGGGGTCCTTGGACATTCAGTACTTC.

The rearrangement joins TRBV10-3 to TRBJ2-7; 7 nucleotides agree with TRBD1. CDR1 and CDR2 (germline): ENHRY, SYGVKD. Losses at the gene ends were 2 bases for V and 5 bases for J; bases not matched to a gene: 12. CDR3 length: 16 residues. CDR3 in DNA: TGTGCCATCAGTGAGCCTTCCCGGGACAGACCCGACGAGCAGTACTTC. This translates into CAISEPSRDRPDEQYF.

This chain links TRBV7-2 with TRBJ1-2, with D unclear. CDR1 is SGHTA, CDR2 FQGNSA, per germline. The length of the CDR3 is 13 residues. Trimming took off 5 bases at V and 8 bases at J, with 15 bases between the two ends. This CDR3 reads CASSPELLSGYTF. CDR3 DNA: TGTGCCAGCAGCCCCGAGCTTTTGTCAGGCTACACCTTC.

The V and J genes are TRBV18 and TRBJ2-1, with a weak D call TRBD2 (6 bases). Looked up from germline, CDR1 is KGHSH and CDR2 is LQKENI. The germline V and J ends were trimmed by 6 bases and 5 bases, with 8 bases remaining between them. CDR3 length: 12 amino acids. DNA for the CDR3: TGTGCCAGCTCCGGGACTCACAATGAGCAGTTCTTC. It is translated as CASSGTHNEQFF.

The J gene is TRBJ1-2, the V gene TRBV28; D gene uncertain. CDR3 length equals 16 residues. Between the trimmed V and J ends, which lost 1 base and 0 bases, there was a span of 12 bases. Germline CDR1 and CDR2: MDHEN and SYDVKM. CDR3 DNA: TGTGCCAGCAGTTTATATCAGGATACCACTAACTATGGCTACACCTTC. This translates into CASSLYQDTTNYGYTF.

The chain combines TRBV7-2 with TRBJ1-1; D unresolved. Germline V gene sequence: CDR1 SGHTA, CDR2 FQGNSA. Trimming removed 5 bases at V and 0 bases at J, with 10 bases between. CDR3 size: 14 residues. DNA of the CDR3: TGTGCCAGCAGCCCTAACAGAATGAACACTGAAGCTTTCTTT. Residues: CASSPNRMNTEAFF.

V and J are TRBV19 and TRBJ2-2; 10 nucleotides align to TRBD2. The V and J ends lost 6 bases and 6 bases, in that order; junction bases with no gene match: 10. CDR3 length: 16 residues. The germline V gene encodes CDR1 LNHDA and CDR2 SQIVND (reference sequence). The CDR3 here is CASRGGAGGPPGELFF. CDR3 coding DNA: TGTGCCAGTAGGGGGGGAGCGGGAGGGCCCCCCGGGGAGCTGTTTTTT.

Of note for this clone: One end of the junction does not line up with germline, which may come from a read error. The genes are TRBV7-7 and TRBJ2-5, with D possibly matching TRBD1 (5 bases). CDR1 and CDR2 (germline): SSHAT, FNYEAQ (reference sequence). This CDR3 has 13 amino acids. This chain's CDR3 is CASSLIRVETQYF. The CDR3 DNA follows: TGTGCTAGCAGCTTAATCAGGGTTGAGACCCAGTACTTC.

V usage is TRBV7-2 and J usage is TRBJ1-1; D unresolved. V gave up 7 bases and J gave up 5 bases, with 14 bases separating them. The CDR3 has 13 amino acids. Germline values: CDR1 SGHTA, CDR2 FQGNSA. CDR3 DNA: TGTGCCAGCACCCTGACGAGGGTGACTGAAGCTTTCTTT. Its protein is CASTLTRVTEAFF. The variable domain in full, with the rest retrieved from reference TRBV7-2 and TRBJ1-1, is GAGVSQSPSNKVTEKGKDVELRCDPISGHTALYWYRQSLGQGLEFLIYFQGNSAPDKSGLPSDRFSAERTGGSVSTLTIQRTQQEDSAVYLCASTLTRVTEAFFGQGTRLTVV.

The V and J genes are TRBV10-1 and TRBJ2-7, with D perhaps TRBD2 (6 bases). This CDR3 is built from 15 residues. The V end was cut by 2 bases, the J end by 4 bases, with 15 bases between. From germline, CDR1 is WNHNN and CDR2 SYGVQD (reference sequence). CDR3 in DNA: TGCGCCAGCAGTGAGGTGGTAGCGGAGGTGTACGAGCAGTACGTC. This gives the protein CASSEVVAEVYEQYV.

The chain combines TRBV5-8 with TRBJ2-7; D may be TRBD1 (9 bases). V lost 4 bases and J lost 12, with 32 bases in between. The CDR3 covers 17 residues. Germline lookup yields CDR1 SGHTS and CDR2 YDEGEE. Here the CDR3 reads CASSHMTGGEAGVFPYV. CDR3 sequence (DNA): TGTGCCAGCAGCCACATGACAGGGGGGGAAGCGGGAGTCTTCCCGTACGTC.

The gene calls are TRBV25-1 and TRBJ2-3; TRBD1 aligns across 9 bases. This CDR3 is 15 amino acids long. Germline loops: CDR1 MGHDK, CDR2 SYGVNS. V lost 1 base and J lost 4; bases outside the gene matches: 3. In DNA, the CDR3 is TGTGCCAGCAGTGAATGGGACAGGGTCCCAGATACGCAGTATTTT. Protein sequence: CASSEWDRVPDTQYF.

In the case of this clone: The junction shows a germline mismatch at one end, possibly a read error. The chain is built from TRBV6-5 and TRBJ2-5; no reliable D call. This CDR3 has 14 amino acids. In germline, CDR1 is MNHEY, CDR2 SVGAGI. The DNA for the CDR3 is TGTGCCTGCAGTTACAGCAACTACCAAGAGACCCAGTACTTC. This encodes CACSYSNYQETQYF.

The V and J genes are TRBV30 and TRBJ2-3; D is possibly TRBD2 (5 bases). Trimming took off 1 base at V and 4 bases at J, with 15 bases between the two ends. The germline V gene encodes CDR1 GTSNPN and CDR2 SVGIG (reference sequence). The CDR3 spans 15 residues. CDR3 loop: CAWSAQGGLADTQYF. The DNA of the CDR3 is TGTGCCTGGAGTGCCCAAGGCGGGTTAGCAGATACGCAGTATTTT.

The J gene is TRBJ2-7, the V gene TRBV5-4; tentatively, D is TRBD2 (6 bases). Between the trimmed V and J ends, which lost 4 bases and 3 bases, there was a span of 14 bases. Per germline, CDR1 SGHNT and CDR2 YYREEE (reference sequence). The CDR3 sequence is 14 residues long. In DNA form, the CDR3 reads TGTGCCAGCAGCATCGACTCGCGGGACTACGAGCAGTACTTC. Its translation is CASSIDSRDYEQYF. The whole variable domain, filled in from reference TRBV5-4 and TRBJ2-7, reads ETGVTQSPTHLIKTRGQQVTLRCSSQSGHNTVSWYQQALGQGPQFIFQYYREEENGRGNFPPRFSGLQFPNYSSELNVNALELDDSALYLCASSIDSRDYEQYFGPGTRLTVT.

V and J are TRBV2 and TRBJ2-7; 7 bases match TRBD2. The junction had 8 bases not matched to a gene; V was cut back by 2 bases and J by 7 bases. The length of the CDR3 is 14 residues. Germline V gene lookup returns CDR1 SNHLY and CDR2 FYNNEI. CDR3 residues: CASSESPVGGEQYF. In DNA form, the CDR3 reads TGTGCCAGCAGTGAATCCCCCGTGGGAGGGGAGCAGTACTTC.

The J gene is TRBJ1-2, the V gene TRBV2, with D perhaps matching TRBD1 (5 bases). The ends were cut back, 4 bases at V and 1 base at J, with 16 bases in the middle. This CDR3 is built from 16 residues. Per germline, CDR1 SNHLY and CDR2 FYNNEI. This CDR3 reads CASSAGRDLVNYGYTF. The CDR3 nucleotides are TGTGCCAGCAGTGCGGGCAGGGATTTGGTTAACTATGGCTACACCTTC.

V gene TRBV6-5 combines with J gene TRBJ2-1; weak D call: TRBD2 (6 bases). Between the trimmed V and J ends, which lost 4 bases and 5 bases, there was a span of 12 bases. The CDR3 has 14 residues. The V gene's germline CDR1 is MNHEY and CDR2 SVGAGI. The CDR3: CASSFPGADNEQFF. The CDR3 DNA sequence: TGTGCCAGCAGTTTTCCGGGAGCAGACAATGAGCAGTTCTTC.

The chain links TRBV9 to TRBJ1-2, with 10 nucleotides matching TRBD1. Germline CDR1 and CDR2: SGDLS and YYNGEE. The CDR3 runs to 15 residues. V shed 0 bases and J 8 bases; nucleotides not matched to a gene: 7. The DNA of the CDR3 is TGTGCCAGCAGCGTAGAAGGGACAGGGGTAGAAGGCTACACCTTC. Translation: CASSVEGTGVEGYTF.

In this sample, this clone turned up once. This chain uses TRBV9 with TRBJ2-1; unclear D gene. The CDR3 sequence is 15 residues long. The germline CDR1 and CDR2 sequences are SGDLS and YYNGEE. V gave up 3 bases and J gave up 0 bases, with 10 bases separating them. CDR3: CASSGGVSSYNEQFF. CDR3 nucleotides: TGTGCCAGCAGCGGCGGAGTTAGCTCCTACAATGAGCAGTTCTTC.

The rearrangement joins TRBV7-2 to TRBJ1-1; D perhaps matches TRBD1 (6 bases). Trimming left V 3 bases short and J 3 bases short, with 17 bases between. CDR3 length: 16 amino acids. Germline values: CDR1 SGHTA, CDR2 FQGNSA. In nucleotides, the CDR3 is TGTGCCAGCAGCTTTTTTATAACAGGGCTACACACTGAAGCTTTCTTT. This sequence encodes CASSFFITGLHTEAFF.